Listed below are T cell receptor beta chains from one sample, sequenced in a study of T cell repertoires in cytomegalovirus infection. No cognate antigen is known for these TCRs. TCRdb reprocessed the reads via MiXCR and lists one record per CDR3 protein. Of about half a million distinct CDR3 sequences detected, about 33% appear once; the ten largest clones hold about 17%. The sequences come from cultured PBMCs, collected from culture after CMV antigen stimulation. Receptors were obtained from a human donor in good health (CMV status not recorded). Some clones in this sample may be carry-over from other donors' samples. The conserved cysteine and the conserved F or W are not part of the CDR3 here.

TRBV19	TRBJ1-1	ATGWGNTEAF
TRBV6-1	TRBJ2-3	ASNTGGAGTDTQY
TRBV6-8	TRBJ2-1	ASSSGDRYNEQF
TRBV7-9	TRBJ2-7	ASSLLAYEQY
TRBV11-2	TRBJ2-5	ASRLVGETQY
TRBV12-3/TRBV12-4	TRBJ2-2	ASSSPPMTTSTGELF
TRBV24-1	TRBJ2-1	ATSDLHRQGNEQF
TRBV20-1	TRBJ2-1	SALTSGRADEQF
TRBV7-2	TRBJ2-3	ASSLGVSPDTQY
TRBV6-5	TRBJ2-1	ASSIFSGSGDEQF
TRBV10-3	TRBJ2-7	AISEPRGTSTNSYEQY
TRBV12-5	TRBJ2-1	ASGLIAGEYNEQF
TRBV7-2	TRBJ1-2	ASSLVQETGYGYT
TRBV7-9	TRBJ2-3	ASSRLISGEDTRY
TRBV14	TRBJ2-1	ASSQEAGLAGVGEQF
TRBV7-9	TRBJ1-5	ASSPGEKQPQH
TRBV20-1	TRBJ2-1	SARDPSSAPWSF
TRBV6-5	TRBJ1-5	ASRKGGSNQPQH
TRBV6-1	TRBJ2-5	ASSEASRGRETQY
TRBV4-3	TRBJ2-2	ASSQALRRGISTGELF
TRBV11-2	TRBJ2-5	ASTGGGLETQY
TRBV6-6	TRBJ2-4	ASQYGGGLIAKNIQY
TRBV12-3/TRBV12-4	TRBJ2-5	ASSQGQAQETQY
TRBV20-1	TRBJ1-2	SGSEGSYGYT
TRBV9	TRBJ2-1	ASSEGGLAGPDGQF
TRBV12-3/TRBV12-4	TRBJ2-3	ASSPRRPSTDTQY
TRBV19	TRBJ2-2	ASSMREGATGELF
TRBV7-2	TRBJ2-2	ASFPSVSGLGTGELF
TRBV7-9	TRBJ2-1	ASSVLAGRTNEQF
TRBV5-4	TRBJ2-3	ASRGLAEDTQY
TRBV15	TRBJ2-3	ATSRDLGQGAPSTDTQY
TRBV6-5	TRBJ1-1	ASSVGQGNTEAF
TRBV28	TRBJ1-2	ASSSGTGAKGYT
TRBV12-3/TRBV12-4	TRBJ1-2	ASTSDPWDGYT
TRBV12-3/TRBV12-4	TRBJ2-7	ASSWGGGSGEEQY
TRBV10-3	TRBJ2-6	AIMQSREGLGANVLT
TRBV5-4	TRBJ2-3	ASSLGLELRTDTQY
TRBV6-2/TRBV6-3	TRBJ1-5	ASSPRRTGPAVDQPQH
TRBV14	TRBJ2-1	ASSQVVSGRAFLHEQF
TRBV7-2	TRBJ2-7	ASSLEGGRAFEQY
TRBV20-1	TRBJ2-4	SASPLAGENIQY
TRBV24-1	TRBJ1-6	ATSDLPRGANSPLH
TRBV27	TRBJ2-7	ASSLLGVGLYEQY
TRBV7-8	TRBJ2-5	ASSLEGTGQETQY
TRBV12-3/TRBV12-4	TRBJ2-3	ASSFGTDTQY
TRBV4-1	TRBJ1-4	ASSQGATATNEKLF
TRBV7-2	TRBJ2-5	ASSFRRRQETQY
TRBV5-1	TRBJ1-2	ASSLGGTEHYGYT
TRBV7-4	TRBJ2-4	ASSLPRGCKNIQY
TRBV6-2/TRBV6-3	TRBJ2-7	ASSSANSYEQY
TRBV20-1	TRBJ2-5	SAQTSGRQETQY
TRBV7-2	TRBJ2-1	ASSLQAAGADEQF
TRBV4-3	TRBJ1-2	ASSPGGGTASYGYT
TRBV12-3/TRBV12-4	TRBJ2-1	ASSFWLAGDGMNQF